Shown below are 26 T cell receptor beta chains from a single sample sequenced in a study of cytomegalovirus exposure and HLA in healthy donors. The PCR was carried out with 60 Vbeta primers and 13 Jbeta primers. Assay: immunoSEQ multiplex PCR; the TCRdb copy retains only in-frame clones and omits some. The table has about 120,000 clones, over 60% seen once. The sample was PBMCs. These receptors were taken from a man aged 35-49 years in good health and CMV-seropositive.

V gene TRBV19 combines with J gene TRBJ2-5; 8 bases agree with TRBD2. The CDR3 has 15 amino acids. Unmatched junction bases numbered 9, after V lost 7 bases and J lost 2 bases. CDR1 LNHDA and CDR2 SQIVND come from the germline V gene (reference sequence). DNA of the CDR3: TGTGCCAGTACCCCCCGGGCTAGCGGGCAAGAGACCCAGTACTTC. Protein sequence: CASTPRASGQETQYF.

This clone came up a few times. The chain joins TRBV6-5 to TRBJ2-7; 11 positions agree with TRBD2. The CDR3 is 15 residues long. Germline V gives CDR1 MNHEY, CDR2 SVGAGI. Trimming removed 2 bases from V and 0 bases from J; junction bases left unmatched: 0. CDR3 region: CASSYGLAGSYEQYF. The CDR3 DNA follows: TGTGCCAGCAGTTACGGACTAGCGGGCTCCTACGAGCAGTACTTC.

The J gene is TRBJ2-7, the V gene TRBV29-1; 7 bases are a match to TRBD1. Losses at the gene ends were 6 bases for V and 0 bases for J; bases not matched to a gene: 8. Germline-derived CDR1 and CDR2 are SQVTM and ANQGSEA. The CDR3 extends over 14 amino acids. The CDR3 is CSVETGANSYEQYF. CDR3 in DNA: TGCAGCGTCGAAACAGGGGCTAACTCCTACGAGCAGTACTTC.

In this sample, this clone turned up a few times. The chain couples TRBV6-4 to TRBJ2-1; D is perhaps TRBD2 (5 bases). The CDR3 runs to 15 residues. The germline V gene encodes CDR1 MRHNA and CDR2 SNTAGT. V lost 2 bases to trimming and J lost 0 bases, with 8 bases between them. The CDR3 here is CASSDEAGSYNEQFF. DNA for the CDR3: TGTGCCAGCAGTGACGAGGCGGGCTCCTACAATGAGCAGTTCTTC.

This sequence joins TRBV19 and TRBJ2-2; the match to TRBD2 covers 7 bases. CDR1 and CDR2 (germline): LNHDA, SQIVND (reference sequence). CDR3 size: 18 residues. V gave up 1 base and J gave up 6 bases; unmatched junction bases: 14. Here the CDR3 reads CASSIAGGVFSYAGELFF. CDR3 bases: TGTGCCAGTAGTATAGCGGGGGGAGTGTTCTCGTACGCCGGGGAGCTGTTTTTT.

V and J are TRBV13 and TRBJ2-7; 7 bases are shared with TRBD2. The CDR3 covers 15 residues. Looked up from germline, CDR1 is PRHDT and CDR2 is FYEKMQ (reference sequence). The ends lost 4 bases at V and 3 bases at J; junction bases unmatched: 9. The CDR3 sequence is CASSSNGEGNYEQYF. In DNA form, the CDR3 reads TGTGCCAGCAGCTCCAACGGGGAGGGAAACTACGAGCAGTACTTC.

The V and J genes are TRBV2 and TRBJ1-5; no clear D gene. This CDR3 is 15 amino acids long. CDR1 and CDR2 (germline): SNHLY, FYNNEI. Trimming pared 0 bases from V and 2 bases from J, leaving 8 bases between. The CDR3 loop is CASSEAHGGNQPQHF. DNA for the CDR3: TGTGCCAGCAGTGAAGCGCACGGGGGCAATCAGCCCCAGCATTTT.

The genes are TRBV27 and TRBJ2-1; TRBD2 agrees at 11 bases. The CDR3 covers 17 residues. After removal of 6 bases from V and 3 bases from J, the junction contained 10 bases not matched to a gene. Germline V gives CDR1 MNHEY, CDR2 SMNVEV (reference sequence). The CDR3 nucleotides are TGTGCCAGCAGCCGTTCCGGGACTAGCGGTTTCTACAATGAGCAGTTCTTC. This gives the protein CASSRSGTSGFYNEQFF.

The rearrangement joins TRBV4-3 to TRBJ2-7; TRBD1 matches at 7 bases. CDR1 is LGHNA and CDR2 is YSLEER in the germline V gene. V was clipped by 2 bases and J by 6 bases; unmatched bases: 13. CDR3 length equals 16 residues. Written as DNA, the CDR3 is TGCGCCAGCAGCCAATGGACCGATGACAGGGCCTCCGAGCAGTACTTC. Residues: CASSQWTDDRASEQYF.

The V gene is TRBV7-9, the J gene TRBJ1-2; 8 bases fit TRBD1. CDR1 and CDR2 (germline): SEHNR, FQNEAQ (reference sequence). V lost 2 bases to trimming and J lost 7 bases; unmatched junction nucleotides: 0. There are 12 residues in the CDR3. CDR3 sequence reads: CASSLQGAGYTF. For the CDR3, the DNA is TGTGCCAGCAGCTTACAGGGGGCTGGCTACACCTTC.

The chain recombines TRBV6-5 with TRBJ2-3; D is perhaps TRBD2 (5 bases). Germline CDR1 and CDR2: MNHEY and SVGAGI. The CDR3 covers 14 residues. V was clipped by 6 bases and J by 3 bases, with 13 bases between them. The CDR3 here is CASRARGNTDTQYF. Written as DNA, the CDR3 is TGTGCCAGCAGAGCTCGGGGTAATACAGATACGCAGTATTTT.

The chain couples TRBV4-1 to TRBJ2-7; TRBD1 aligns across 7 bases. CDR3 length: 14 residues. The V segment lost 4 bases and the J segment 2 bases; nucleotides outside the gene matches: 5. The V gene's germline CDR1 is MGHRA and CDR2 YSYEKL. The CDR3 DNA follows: TGCGCCAGCAGCCTTCAACAGGGGACCTACGAGCAGTACTTC. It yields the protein CASSLQQGTYEQYF.

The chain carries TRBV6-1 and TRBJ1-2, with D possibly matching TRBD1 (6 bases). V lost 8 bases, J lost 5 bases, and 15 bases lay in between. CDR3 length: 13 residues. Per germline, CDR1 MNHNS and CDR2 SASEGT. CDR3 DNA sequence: TGTGCCAGCGTGTGGACAGTAGGTTATGGCTACACCTTC. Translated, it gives CASVWTVGYGYTF.

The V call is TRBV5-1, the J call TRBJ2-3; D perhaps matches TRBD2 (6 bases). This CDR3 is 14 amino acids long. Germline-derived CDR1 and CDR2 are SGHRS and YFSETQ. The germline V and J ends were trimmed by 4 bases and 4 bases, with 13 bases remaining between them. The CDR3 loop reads CASSLTRPADTQYF. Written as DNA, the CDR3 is TGCGCCAGCAGCCTGACTAGACCGGCAGATACGCAGTATTTT.

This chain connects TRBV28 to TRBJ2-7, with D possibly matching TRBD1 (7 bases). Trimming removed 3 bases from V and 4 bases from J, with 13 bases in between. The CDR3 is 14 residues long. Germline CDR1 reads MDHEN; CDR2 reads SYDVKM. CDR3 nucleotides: TGTGCCAGCAGTTTTTCCTCAGGGGGGTACGAGCAGTACTTC. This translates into CASSFSSGGYEQYF. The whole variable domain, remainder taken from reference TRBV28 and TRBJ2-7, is DVKVTQSSRYLVKRTGEKVFLECVQDMDHENMFWYRQDPGLGLRLIYFSYDVKMKEKGDIPEGYSVSREKKERFSLILESASTNQTSMYLCASSFSSGGYEQYFGPGTRLTVT.

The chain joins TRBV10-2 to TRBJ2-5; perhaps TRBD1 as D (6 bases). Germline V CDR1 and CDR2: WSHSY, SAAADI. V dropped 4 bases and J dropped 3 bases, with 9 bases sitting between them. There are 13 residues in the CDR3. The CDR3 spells CASSGTAKETQYF. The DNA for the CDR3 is TGCGCCAGCAGTGGGACAGCCAAAGAGACCCAGTACTTC.

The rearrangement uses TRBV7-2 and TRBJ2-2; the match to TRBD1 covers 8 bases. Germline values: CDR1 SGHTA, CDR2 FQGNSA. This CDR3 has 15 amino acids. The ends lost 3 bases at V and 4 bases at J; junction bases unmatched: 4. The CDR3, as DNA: TGTGCCAGCAGCTTCGTACAGGGGGGCACCGGGGAGCTGTTTTTT. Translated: CASSFVQGGTGELFF.

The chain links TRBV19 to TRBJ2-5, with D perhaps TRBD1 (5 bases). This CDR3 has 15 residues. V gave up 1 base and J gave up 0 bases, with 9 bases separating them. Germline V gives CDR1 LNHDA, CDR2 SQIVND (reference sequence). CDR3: CASSIARQNQETQYF. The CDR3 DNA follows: TGTGCCAGTAGTATAGCTAGACAGAACCAAGAGACCCAGTACTTC.

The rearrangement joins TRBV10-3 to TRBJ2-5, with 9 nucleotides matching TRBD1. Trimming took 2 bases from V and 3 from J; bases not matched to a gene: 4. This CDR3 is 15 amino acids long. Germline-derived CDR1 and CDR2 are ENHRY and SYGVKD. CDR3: CAISEGQGSEETQYF. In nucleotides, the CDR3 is TGTGCCATCAGTGAGGGACAGGGGAGTGAAGAGACCCAGTACTTC.

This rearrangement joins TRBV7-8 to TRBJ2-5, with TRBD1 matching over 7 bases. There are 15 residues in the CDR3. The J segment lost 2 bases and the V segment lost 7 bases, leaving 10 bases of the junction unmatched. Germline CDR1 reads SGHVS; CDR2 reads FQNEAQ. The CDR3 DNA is TGTGCCAGCATACTCACTCCGGGACAGCAAGAGACCCAGTACTTC. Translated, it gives CASILTPGQQETQYF.

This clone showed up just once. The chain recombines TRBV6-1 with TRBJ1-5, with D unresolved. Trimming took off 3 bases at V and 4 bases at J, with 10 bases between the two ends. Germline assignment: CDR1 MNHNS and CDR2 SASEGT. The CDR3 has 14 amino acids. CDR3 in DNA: TGTGCCAGCAGTGATGGGCCCGGTAATCAGCCCCAGCATTTT. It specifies CASSDGPGNQPQHF.

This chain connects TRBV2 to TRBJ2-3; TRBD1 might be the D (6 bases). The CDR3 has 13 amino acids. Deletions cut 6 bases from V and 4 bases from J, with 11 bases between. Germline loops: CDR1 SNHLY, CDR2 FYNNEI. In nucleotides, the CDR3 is TGTGCCAGCAGGAGGGGACAAGCAGATACGCAGTATTTT. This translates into CASRRGQADTQYF. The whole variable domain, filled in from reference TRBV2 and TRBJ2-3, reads EPEVTQTPSHQVTQMGQEVILRCVPISNHLYFYWYRQILGQKVEFLVSFYNNEISEKSEIFDDQFSVERPDGSNFTLKIRSTKLEDSAMYFCASRRGQADTQYFGPGTRLTVL.

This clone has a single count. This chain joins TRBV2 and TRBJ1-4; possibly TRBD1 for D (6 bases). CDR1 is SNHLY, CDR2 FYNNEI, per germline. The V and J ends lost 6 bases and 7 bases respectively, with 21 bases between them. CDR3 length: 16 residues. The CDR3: CASSQSARGGREKLFF. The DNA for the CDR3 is TGTGCCAGCAGCCAAAGCGCCAGGGGCGGACGTGAAAAACTGTTTTTT. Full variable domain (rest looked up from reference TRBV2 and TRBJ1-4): EPEVTQTPSHQVTQMGQEVILRCVPISNHLYFYWYRQILGQKVEFLVSFYNNEISEKSEIFDDQFSVERPDGSNFTLKIRSTKLEDSAMYFCASSQSARGGREKLFFGSGTQLSVL.

The CDR3 DNA is TGTGCCAGCAGTGAAGCGAGGGAGTGGGGAGATACGCAGTATTTT. Protein sequence: CASSEAREWGDTQYF. The chain combines TRBV2 with TRBJ2-3; D might be TRBD2 (5 bases). This CDR3 comprises 15 residues. Germline V gives CDR1 SNHLY, CDR2 FYNNEI. With 0 bases removed from V and 5 bases from J, the gap between germline ends came to 12 bases.

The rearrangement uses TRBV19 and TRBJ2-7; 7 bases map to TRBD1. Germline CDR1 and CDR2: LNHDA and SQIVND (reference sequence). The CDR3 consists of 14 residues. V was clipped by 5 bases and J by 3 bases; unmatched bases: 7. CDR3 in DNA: TGTGCCAGTAGTGTGCACAGGGGTAACTACGAGCAGTACTTC. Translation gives CASSVHRGNYEQYF.

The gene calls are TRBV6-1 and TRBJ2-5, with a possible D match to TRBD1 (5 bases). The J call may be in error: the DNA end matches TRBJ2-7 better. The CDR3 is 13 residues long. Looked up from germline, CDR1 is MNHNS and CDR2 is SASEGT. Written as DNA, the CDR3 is TGTGCCAGCAGTGAACAGGGTATCTACGAGCAGTACTTC. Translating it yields CASSEQGIYEQYF.